These 25 T cell receptor beta chains originate from one sample sequenced in a study of cytomegalovirus exposure and HLA in healthy donors. The PCR employed 60 Vbeta primers together with 13 Jbeta primers. Method: immunoSEQ multiplex PCR; TCRdb's copy keeps in-frame clones and lacks some. The table shows tens of thousands of clones, with 82% occurring only once. Source material: PBMCs. The receptors come from a man aged 50-60 years in good health and CMV-seronegative.

J is TRBJ1-2 and V is TRBV5-1; no clear D. Germline lookup yields CDR1 SGHRS and CDR2 YFSETQ. The CDR3 is 13 residues long. Trimming shortened V by 7 bases and J by 4 bases, and 14 bases separated the two germline ends. CDR3: CASHESGLYGYTF. The CDR3 bases are TGCGCCAGCCATGAATCAGGACTCTATGGCTACACCTTC. The variable domain in full, completed from reference TRBV5-1 and TRBJ1-2, reads KAGVTQTPRYLIKTRGQQVTLSCSPISGHRSVSWYQQTPGQGLQFLFEYFSETQRNKGNFPGRFSGRQFSNSRSEMNVSTLELGDSALYLCASHESGLYGYTFGSGTRLTVV.

The J gene is TRBJ2-7, the V gene TRBV5-1, with 12 bases identical to TRBD2. Germline V gives CDR1 SGHRS, CDR2 YFSETQ. This CDR3 region has 16 residues. Losses at the gene ends were 7 bases for V and 5 bases for J; bases not matched to a gene: 13. DNA for the CDR3: TGCGCCAGCGAGTCCGGACTAGCGGGACGCAGCGACGAGCAGTACTTC. This translates into CASESGLAGRSDEQYF.

This clone showed up just a few times. The J gene is TRBJ2-1, the V gene TRBV5-4; TRBD2 matches 8 bases. CDR1 and CDR2 from the germline V gene are SGHNT and YYREEE (reference sequence). The CDR3 spans 17 residues. The V and J ends lost 0 bases and 8 bases, in that order; junction bases with no gene match: 13. The CDR3 DNA sequence: TGTGCCAGCAGCTTGGGCTCCGGGACTAGAGTTAGCCATGAGCAGTTCTTC. Protein: CASSLGSGTRVSHEQFF.

This clone has just one count. This sequence joins TRBV11-3 and TRBJ2-5; D not certain. Trimming removed 1 base from V and 5 bases from J, with 11 bases in between. Looked up from germline, CDR1 is SGHNT and CDR2 is YENEEA. The CDR3 has 14 residues. CDR3 sequence reads: CASSLGGSSETQYF. The CDR3, as DNA: TGTGCCAGCAGCTTAGGTGGCTCGTCGGAGACCCAGTACTTC.

The gene calls are TRBV11-2 and TRBJ2-5; D is perhaps TRBD1 (5 bases). CDR3 size: 13 residues. Germline lookup yields CDR1 SGHAT and CDR2 FQNNGV. Deletions cut 7 bases from V and 2 bases from J, with 11 bases between. The CDR3 DNA reads TGTGCCAGCACCGTGACAGTTCAAGAGACCCAGTACTTC. Residues: CASTVTVQETQYF.

This sequence joins TRBV11-2 and TRBJ1-5; unclear D gene. CDR1 SGHAT and CDR2 FQNNGV come from the germline V gene. The CDR3 contains 11 residues. V lost 4 bases and J 9 bases, leaving 7 bases between the germline ends. CDR3 sequence reads: CASSSPLPQHF. DNA for the CDR3: TGTGCCAGCAGCTCCCCCTTGCCCCAGCATTTT.

The gene calls are TRBV10-3 and TRBJ2-7; 9 bases match TRBD1. V gave up 10 bases and J gave up 6 bases; unmatched junction bases: 13. The length of the CDR3 is 14 residues. CDR1 is ENHRY and CDR2 is SYGVKD in the germline V gene. The CDR3 loop is CATSYRDRVSEQYF. For the CDR3, the DNA is TGTGCCACTTCATACCGGGACAGGGTTTCCGAGCAGTACTTC.

This chain links TRBV2 with TRBJ2-7; a weak D match, TRBD1 (5 bases). CDR1 and CDR2 (germline): SNHLY, FYNNEI. The length of the CDR3 is 13 residues. V lost 3 bases to trimming and J lost 6 bases, with 12 bases between them. The chain's CDR3 is CASSDERQPEQYF. In DNA form, the CDR3 reads TGTGCCAGCAGTGATGAGAGACAGCCCGAGCAGTACTTC.

The J gene is TRBJ2-4, the V gene TRBV6-1; 7 bases align to TRBD1. Germline CDR1 MNHNS, CDR2 SASEGT. Losses at the gene ends were 2 bases for V and 5 bases for J; bases not matched to a gene: 9. CDR3 length equals 16 residues. CDR3 DNA sequence: TGTGCCAGCAGTGAAATCCCGACAGGGTCCCAAAACATTCAGTACTTC. Its translation: CASSEIPTGSQNIQYF.

The chain has TRBV5-1 and TRBJ2-7; tentative D call: TRBD2 (6 bases). V lost 2 bases and J 5 bases, leaving 14 bases between the germline ends. Germline CDR1 SGHRS, CDR2 YFSETQ. This CDR3 region has 14 residues. Written as DNA, the CDR3 is TGCGCCAGCAGCTTAGGAGGGAGTCGCAACGAGCAGTACTTC. It encodes CASSLGGSRNEQYF.

This sequence joins TRBV11-2 and TRBJ2-2; TRBD1 agrees at 9 bases. CDR3 length: 15 residues. The J segment lost 5 bases and the V segment lost 4 bases, leaving 5 bases of the junction unmatched. Germline CDR1 reads SGHAT; CDR2 reads FQNNGV. CDR3 residues: CASSSGTGRTGELFF. The CDR3 coding sequence is TGTGCCAGCAGCTCCGGGACAGGGCGAACCGGGGAGCTGTTTTTT.

Here the CDR3 DNA reads TGTGCCAGCTCACCAGGGGGCAATGAAAAACTGTTTTTT. Translation gives CASSPGGNEKLFF. The chain joins TRBV18 to TRBJ1-4; tentative D call: TRBD1 (6 bases). Germline loops: CDR1 KGHSH, CDR2 LQKENI. The V and J ends lost 2 bases and 5 bases respectively, with 6 bases between them. This CDR3 is built from 13 residues.

The chain combines TRBV5-1 with TRBJ2-1; D may be TRBD2 (6 bases). V dropped 0 bases and J dropped 8 bases, with 15 bases sitting between them. The CDR3 has 15 amino acids. Germline V lookup: CDR1 SGHRS, CDR2 YFSETQ. DNA for the CDR3: TGCGCCAGCAGCTTGGCGTATACCGGGAGCGATGAGCAGTTCTTC. Its translation is CASSLAYTGSDEQFF.

The chain joins TRBV28 to TRBJ2-2; 10 nucleotides line up with TRBD2. The ends lost 3 bases at V and 4 bases at J; junction bases unmatched: 8. Germline CDR1 reads MDHEN; CDR2 reads SYDVKM. This CDR3 has 17 residues. The CDR3 DNA is TGTGCCAGCAGTTTCTCCGGGACTAGCGTGACCACCGGGGAGCTGTTTTTT. This sequence encodes CASSFSGTSVTTGELFF. The full variable domain, in which reference TRBV28 and TRBJ2-2 provide the parts outside the CDR3, is DVKVTQSSRYLVKRTGEKVFLECVQDMDHENMFWYRQDPGLGLRLIYFSYDVKMKEKGDIPEGYSVSREKKERFSLILESASTNQTSMYLCASSFSGTSVTTGELFFGEGSRLTVL.

The chain links TRBV19 to TRBJ2-1, with 11 positions matching TRBD2. The CDR3 covers 17 residues. Germline V gene data show CDR1 as LNHDA and CDR2 as SQIVND (reference sequence). V lost 5 bases to trimming and J lost 10 bases; unmatched junction nucleotides: 16. CDR3 region: CASSSLPSGRSPGEQFF. DNA for the CDR3: TGTGCCAGTAGTTCTCTACCTAGCGGGAGGTCCCCCGGGGAGCAGTTCTTC. The full variable domain, its missing parts supplied by reference TRBV19 and TRBJ2-1, is DGGITQSPKYLFRKEGQNVTLSCEQNLNHDAMYWYRQDPGQGLRLIYYSQIVNDFQKGDIAEGYSVSREKKESFPLTVTSAQKNPTAFYLCASSSLPSGRSPGEQFFGPGTRLTVL.

The table lists this clone with a count of one. This chain uses TRBV15 with TRBJ2-1, with a possible D match to TRBD1 (5 bases). The CDR3 runs to 16 residues. Trimming shortened V by 5 bases and J by 3 bases, and 17 bases separated the two germline ends. Germline CDR1 LNHNV, CDR2 YYDKDF (reference sequence). The CDR3 reads CATSSSDSDIYNEQFF. In DNA form, the CDR3 reads TGTGCCACCAGCTCGTCCGACAGCGACATCTACAATGAGCAGTTCTTC.

V and J are TRBV27 and TRBJ2-7, with 7 bases aligning to TRBD1. V was clipped by 4 bases and J by 5 bases; unmatched bases: 8. The germline V gene has CDR1 MNHEY and CDR2 SMNVEV (reference sequence). The CDR3 is 14 amino acids. The CDR3 is CASSSDRAGNEQYF. Here the CDR3 DNA reads TGTGCCAGCAGTTCCGACAGGGCAGGCAACGAGCAGTACTTC.

For this clone: The sample carries other DNA sequences with the same CDR3. The chain uses TRBV19 and TRBJ2-7; 10 bases fit TRBD1. The germline V gene encodes CDR1 LNHDA and CDR2 SQIVND (reference sequence). V was clipped by 5 bases and J by 3 bases; unmatched bases: 1. The length of the CDR3 is 13 residues. The CDR3 bases are TGTGCCAGTAGTGGGACAGGGGTCTACGAGCAGTACTTC. The encoded protein is CASSGTGVYEQYF.

CDR3 bases: TGTGCCAGCAGCCCGGACAGCTCTGGAAACACCATATATTTT. This gives the protein CASSPDSSGNTIYF. The rearrangement links TRBV9 to TRBJ1-3, with D tentatively TRBD1 (6 bases). V dropped 4 bases and J dropped 0 bases, with 8 bases sitting between them. This CDR3 region has 14 residues. Germline V lookup: CDR1 SGDLS, CDR2 YYNGEE.

J is TRBJ2-4 and V is TRBV28; 9 bases fit TRBD2. The CDR3 contains 15 residues. The ends lost 2 bases at V and 8 bases at J; junction bases unmatched: 7. Germline values: CDR1 MDHEN, CDR2 SYDVKM. This CDR3 reads CASSLGAGGRDIQYF. CDR3 nucleotide sequence: TGTGCCAGCAGTTTAGGTGCGGGAGGGAGAGACATTCAGTACTTC.

This clone has a single count. V is TRBV6-1 and J is TRBJ2-7; the D gene is possibly TRBD1 (5 bases). This CDR3 is 16 amino acids long. CDR1 and CDR2 (germline): MNHNS, SASEGT. Trimming shortened V by 1 base and J by 2 bases, and 15 bases separated the two germline ends. The CDR3 region has the DNA TGTGCCAGCAGTGAAGATCTGACCCAGGGCCCCTACGAGCAGTACTTC. It specifies CASSEDLTQGPYEQYF.

The chain combines TRBV19 with TRBJ1-4; the D gene is possibly TRBD1 (5 bases). The CDR3 has 14 amino acids. In germline, CDR1 is LNHDA, CDR2 SQIVND (reference sequence). V was clipped by 3 bases and J by 8 bases, with 13 bases between them. The CDR3 nucleotides are TGTGCCAGTAGTATTGGAGCAGGGCGGGAAAAACTGTTTTTT. As protein: CASSIGAGREKLFF.

The CDR3 spells CASSGGLTSSYEQYF. In nucleotides, the CDR3 is TGCGCCAGCAGCGGGGGGTTAACGAGCTCCTACGAGCAGTACTTC. J is TRBJ2-7 and V is TRBV5-1, with D tentatively TRBD2 (6 bases). The CDR3 totals 15 residues. The germline V gene has CDR1 SGHRS and CDR2 YFSETQ. With 4 bases removed from V and 0 bases from J, the gap between germline ends came to 14 bases.

This clone has a single count. The chain links TRBV5-4 to TRBJ1-3; 11 nucleotides align to TRBD1. Germline trimming cut 3 bases from V and 0 bases from J; bases unmatched to any gene: 5. The germline CDR1 and CDR2 sequences are SGHNT and YYREEE (reference sequence). The CDR3 is 17 residues long. In DNA form, the CDR3 reads TGTGCCAGCAGCTCCGGGACAGGGGGTTTCTCTGGAAACACCATATATTTT. Translation: CASSSGTGGFSGNTIYF.

CDR3 in amino acids: CASSYKTGAYEQYF. The CDR3, as DNA: TGTGCCAGCAGCTATAAGACAGGGGCCTACGAGCAGTACTTC. J is TRBJ2-7 and V is TRBV7-2, with 8 positions matching TRBD1. The CDR3 loop spans 14 amino acids. Trimming took 4 bases from V and 2 from J; bases not matched to a gene: 4. In germline, CDR1 is SGHTA, CDR2 FQGNSA.